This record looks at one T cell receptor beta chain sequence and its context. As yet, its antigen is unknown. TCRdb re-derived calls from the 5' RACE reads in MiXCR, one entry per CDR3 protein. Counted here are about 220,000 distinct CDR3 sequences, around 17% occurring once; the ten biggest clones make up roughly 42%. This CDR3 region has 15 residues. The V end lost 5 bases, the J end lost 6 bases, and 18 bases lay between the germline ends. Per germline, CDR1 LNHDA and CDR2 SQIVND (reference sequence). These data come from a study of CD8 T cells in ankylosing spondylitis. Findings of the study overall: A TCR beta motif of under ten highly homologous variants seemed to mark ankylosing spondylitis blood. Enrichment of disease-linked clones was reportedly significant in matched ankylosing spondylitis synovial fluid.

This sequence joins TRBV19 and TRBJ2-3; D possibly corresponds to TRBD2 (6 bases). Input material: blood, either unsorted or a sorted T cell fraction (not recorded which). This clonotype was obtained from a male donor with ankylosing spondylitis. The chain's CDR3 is CASSAPAGLPDTQYF. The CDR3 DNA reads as TGTGCCAGTAGTGCCCCGGCGGGACTTCCGGATACGCAGTATTTT.